This T cell receptor beta chain was captured by sequencing in a study of shared clonotypes between healthy human individuals. CDR3 length: 15 residues. J was trimmed by 4 bases and V by 2 bases; bases with no gene match: 8. Germline assignment: CDR1 MNHEY and CDR2 SVGAGI. Donors had no recently reported acute infections or vaccinations and were HIV-negative. The method was immunoSEQ multiplex PCR; TCRdb's version includes in-frame clones alone and lacks a portion of them. The sample has 600,000 to 750,000 clones, roughly 91% seen once. On this clone itself: In the same sample, other DNA sequences code for this CDR3.

This sequence originates from a man between 18 and 35 years old in good health. Some clones in this sample may be carry-over from other donors' samples. The gene calls are TRBV6-5 and TRBJ2-7, with TRBD1 matching 7 bases. The sample consisted of memory CD8+ T cells from PBMCs. The subset: CD45RO+ cells pooled with CCR7-negative TemRA cells. CDR3 DNA: TGTGCCAGCAGTTACAGCGTAGGGGGCAGTTACGAGCAGTACTTC. It specifies CASSYSVGGSYEQYF.